This paragraph covers one T cell receptor beta chain sequence. Its antigen is currently unknown. The entry originates in a study of cytomegalovirus exposure and HLA in healthy donors. Overall study findings and caveats: One later analysis, an examination of the 120 validation repertoires, found that first-cohort TCR clusters tended to co-occur in them. Rarity characterized most TCR sequences, yet some public TCRs appeared in many donors. TCR beta chains numbering some 160 were designated cytomegalovirus-associated.

The method was immunoSEQ multiplex PCR; TCRdb's version includes in-frame clones alone and lacks a portion of them. This table holds 260,000 or so clones, approximately 87% found once. The source material was PBMCs. The TCR sequence derives from a woman aged 18-29 years in good health and CMV-seronegative.

The CDR3 nucleotides are TGTGCCAGCAGTTCGGTCGGGTCCTACGAGCAGTACTTC. Amino acid sequence: CASSSVGSYEQYF. The V and J genes are TRBV27 and TRBJ2-7; D is undetermined. This CDR3 is built from 13 residues. Per germline, CDR1 MNHEY and CDR2 SMNVEV (reference sequence). Trimming removed 4 bases at V and 1 base at J, with 8 bases between.